Below are 14 T cell receptor beta chains sequenced from a single sample in a study of blood T cell repertoires in COVID-19. Assay used: immunoSEQ multiplex PCR; TCRdb lists only in-frame clones, some missing. The repertoire has a few hundred thousand clones, about nine tenths of them found once; the top ten carry approximately 6%. The source material was peripheral blood. All receptors come from a woman between 45 and 65 years old with COVID-19, enrolled during active disease.

The CDR3 DNA is TGTGCCAGTAGTATAAAGGTACTAGCGGGAGGCGAGCAGTACTTC. Its protein is CASSIKVLAGGEQYF. V gene TRBV19 combines with J gene TRBJ2-7; 12 positions match TRBD2. The CDR3 loop spans 15 amino acids. Germline V CDR1 and CDR2: LNHDA, SQIVND (reference sequence). V dropped 2 bases and J dropped 6; count of bases not matched to a gene: 5. Filled out from reference TRBV19 and TRBJ2-7, the complete variable domain reads DGGITQSPKYLFRKEGQNVTLSCEQNLNHDAMYWYRQDPGQGLRLIYYSQIVNDFQKGDIAEGYSVSREKKESFPLTVTSAQKNPTAFYLCASSIKVLAGGEQYFGPGTRLTVT.

This sequence joins TRBV7-9 and TRBJ2-1; 9 nucleotides agree with TRBD1. CDR1 SEHNR and CDR2 FQNEAQ come from the germline V gene (reference sequence). After removal of 5 bases from V and 6 bases from J, the junction contained 14 bases not matched to a gene. The CDR3 totals 17 residues. In DNA form, the CDR3 reads TGTGCCAGCAGCGTAATTCACCGGGACAGGGCATCCAATGAGCAGTTCTTC. Its protein is CASSVIHRDRASNEQFF.

The chain carries TRBV30 and TRBJ1-6; a weak D match, TRBD1 (5 bases). Germline CDR1 reads GTSNPN; CDR2 reads SVGIG (reference sequence). This CDR3 spans 14 amino acids. V was trimmed by 2 bases and J by 7 bases, leaving 12 bases between them. In DNA form, the CDR3 reads TGTGCCTGGAGTATCGGACACCTAAATTCACCCCTCCACTTT. Translated: CAWSIGHLNSPLHF.

The rearrangement joins TRBV6-6 to TRBJ2-7; D is undetermined. Between the trimmed V and J ends, which lost 5 bases and 3 bases, there was a span of 17 bases. This CDR3 contains 15 residues. Germline V gives CDR1 MNHNY, CDR2 SVGAGI (reference sequence). In nucleotides, the CDR3 is TGTGCCAGCAGTCTTTCTTCCCCCTCTCTCTACGAGCAGTACTTC. It yields the protein CASSLSSPSLYEQYF.

The rearrangement links TRBV9 to TRBJ2-5, with 9 bases fitting TRBD1. This CDR3 has 16 amino acids. The germline gives CDR1 SGDLS, CDR2 YYNGEE. With V trimmed by 2 bases and J by 5 bases, 10 bases remained unmatched. CDR3 nucleotides: TGTGCCAGCAGCGTTGGGGACAGGGTCAGGAGGGAGACCCAGTACTTC. It specifies CASSVGDRVRRETQYF.

CDR3 loop: CASSGWASGSAEQYF. Here the CDR3 DNA reads TGTGCCAGCAGTGGATGGGCTAGCGGGAGCGCCGAGCAGTACTTC. V is TRBV2 and J is TRBJ2-7, with 10 bases aligning to TRBD2. CDR3 size: 15 residues. Germline loops: CDR1 SNHLY, CDR2 FYNNEI. The trim removed 4 bases at V and 6 bases at J, leaving 9 bases unmatched.

This chain uses TRBV2 with TRBJ2-3; TRBD1 matches at 7 bases. J lost 8 bases, V lost 4 bases, and 9 bases had no gene match. The CDR3 is made up of 14 amino acids. Germline CDR1 is SNHLY and CDR2 is FYNNEI. CDR3 amino acids: CASSVDREVGTQYF. CDR3 in DNA: TGTGCCAGCAGTGTTGACAGGGAAGTAGGTACGCAGTATTTT.

This chain joins TRBV10-1 and TRBJ2-2, with 8 positions matching TRBD2. From germline, CDR1 is WNHNN and CDR2 SYGVQD (reference sequence). V was clipped by 6 bases and J by 9 bases; unmatched bases: 12. This CDR3 has 15 amino acids. The DNA for the CDR3 is TGCGCCAGCAGGTATAGCGGGAAGAGGGTATGGGAGCTGTTTTTT. Its translation is CASRYSGKRVWELFF.

Only one count was recorded for this clone. This rearrangement joins TRBV30 to TRBJ2-2; D remains unclear. This CDR3 has 12 amino acids. V was shortened by 1 base and J by 5 bases, with 5 bases between the two germline ends. Per germline, CDR1 GTSNPN and CDR2 SVGIG (reference sequence). CDR3 sequence reads: CAWSAKTGELFF. As DNA, the CDR3 is TGTGCCTGGAGTGCTAAAACCGGGGAGCTGTTTTTT.

This clone was seen a handful of times. V is TRBV7-8 and J is TRBJ1-4; no reliable D call. This CDR3 is built from 10 residues. V was shortened by 10 bases and J by 8 bases, with 8 bases between the two germline ends. Germline CDR1 SGHVS, CDR2 FQNEAQ. CDR3 residues: CATSGEKLFF. In nucleotides, the CDR3 is TGTGCCACCTCGGGGGAAAAACTGTTTTTT.

The chain carries TRBV19 and TRBJ1-1; TRBD1 is a possible D gene (5 bases). Germline assignment: CDR1 LNHDA and CDR2 SQIVND (reference sequence). V was trimmed by 7 bases and J by 3 bases, leaving 9 bases between them. The CDR3 spans 12 residues. The CDR3 nucleotides are TGTGCCAGTAAGGACATGGACACTGAAGCTTTCTTT. It yields the protein CASKDMDTEAFF.

The V call is TRBV18, the J call TRBJ1-2; D is ambiguous. Germline loops: CDR1 KGHSH, CDR2 LQKENI. Trimming cost V 1 base and J 0 bases, with 9 bases left between them. The CDR3 consists of 15 residues. The CDR3 DNA sequence: TGTGCCAGCTCACCACGGCGTCAGGCTAACTATGGCTACACCTTC. Translated: CASSPRRQANYGYTF.

The chain links TRBV30 to TRBJ2-1; TRBD2 is a possible D gene (5 bases). V was trimmed by 2 bases and J by 3 bases, leaving 14 bases between them. CDR1 is GTSNPN and CDR2 is SVGIG in the germline V gene (reference sequence). This CDR3 comprises 15 residues. The CDR3 coding sequence is TGTGCCTGGAGTTCTATAGCGCGCCTCTACAATGAGCAGTTCTTC. Translated, it gives CAWSSIARLYNEQFF.

With regard to this clone: The junction does not match germline at one end; this may be a read error. The J gene is TRBJ2-3, the V gene TRBV12-3 or TRBV12-4, with TRBD2 as a possible D gene (5 bases). The CDR3 is 11 residues long. CDR3 nucleotide sequence: TGTGCCAGCAGTCCCCCCCCGCGGGTTAATTTT. Its protein is CASSPPPRVNF.